The TCR beta chain described here comes from a study of CD8 T cells in Susac syndrome. Study-level results: Individuals included in the TCR sequencing and HLA analysis were acknowledged by the study to be relatively few in number.

J lost 1 base, V lost 5 bases, and 3 bases had no gene match. Germline loops: CDR1 DFQATT, CDR2 SNEGSKA (reference sequence). The CDR3 sequence is 16 residues long. Random hexamers served to reverse transcribe about 0.5 to 1 ug RNA. The TCR beta CDR3 was amplified by immunoSEQ multiplex PCR across 54 Vbeta, 13 Jbeta. TCRdb reprocessed the immunoSEQ multiplex PCR reads with MiXCR, giving one entry per CDR3 protein. Here the sample spans some 120,000 distinct CDR3 sequences, about 94% being singletons. Patients with stable or active relapsing-remitting disease, all of them treatment-naive, made up the multiple sclerosis controls. TEMRA cells were FACS-enriched, unlike CD8+ and CD4+ T cells, which were negatively isolated. With respect to this clonotype: Its antigen is currently unknown.

Sequencing was performed on CD4+ T cells from PBMCs. The V and J genes are TRBV20-1 and TRBJ2-1, with TRBD2 matching 15 bases. The TCR originated in a human donor with multiple sclerosis. In nucleotides, the CDR3 is TGCAGTGCTCTGGGACTAGCGGGGGGTTCCTACAATGAGCAGTTCTTC. This translates into CSALGLAGGSYNEQFF.